This T cell receptor beta chain was observed in a study of cytomegalovirus exposure and HLA in healthy donors. V was pared by 6 bases and J by 8 bases, with 10 bases between. The CDR3 extends over 11 amino acids. Germline-derived CDR1 and CDR2 are LNHDA and SQIVND (reference sequence). The study ran its PCR with 60 Vbeta and 13 Jbeta primers. Clones were read by immunoSEQ multiplex PCR, and TCRdb kept only the in-frame ones, dropping some. The sample consists of 250,000 to 350,000 clones, roughly 88% of them appearing once. Study results and caveats: There were reportedly fewer N-insertions in an Asian-associated ancestry cluster than the roughly 610-donor mean, in a later analysis.

With regard to this clone: Antigen unknown.

This chain joins TRBV19 and TRBJ1-2; D might be TRBD1 (5 bases). The receptor's source is a man aged 35-49 years in good health and CMV-seropositive. The source material was PBMCs. CDR3 coding DNA: TGTGCCAGTAGGCAGGGCCTAGGCTACACCTTC. It is translated as CASRQGLGYTF.